This T cell receptor (beta chain) was captured in a study of response to subunit inactivated influenza vaccine. Broader study findings: Authors suggested seasonal influenza vaccinations each recruit few new T cells.

With regard to this clonotype: Its specificity is unknown.

TCRdb re-analysed the RT-PCR reads in MiXCR, keeping a single row per CDR3 protein. The sample lists 250,000 to 350,000 distinct CDR3 sequences, 20% to 25% occurring once. The sequence derives from a man aged 50 to 75 who received an inactivated influenza vaccine. Sequences were derived from PBMCs from blood, sampled about 19 months after vaccination.

The CDR3 here is CASSLGRVSTGELFF. Here the CDR3 DNA reads TGCGCCAGCAGCTTGGGCCGGGTCTCTACCGGGGAGCTGTTTTTT. The rearrangement joins TRBV5-1 to TRBJ2-2; D unresolved. Trimming took 0 bases from V and 5 from J, leaving 11 bases between them. This CDR3 region has 15 residues. The germline V gene encodes CDR1 SGHRS and CDR2 YFSETQ. Supplemented by reference TRBV5-1 and TRBJ2-2, the full variable domain reads KAGVTQTPRYLIKTRGQQVTLSCSPISGHRSVSWYQQTPGQGLQFLFEYFSETQRNKGNFPGRFSGRQFSNSRSEMNVSTLELGDSALYLCASSLGRVSTGELFFGEGSRLTVL.